A single sample gave rise to the 25 T cell receptor beta chains below, sequenced in a study of PD-1 blockade in classical Hodgkin lymphoma. TCRdb keeps only in-frame clones here, not all; method: immunoSEQ multiplex PCR. The repertoire holds about 27,000 clones, with about 90% as singletons. All the patients suffered relapse after autologous stem cell transplantation, and brentuximab vedotin exposure differed. Isolated CD8+ T cells were derived from thawed PBMCs through magnetic negative selection. The sample was CD8+ T cells from blood, taken at baseline. These TCRs come from a human donor with classical Hodgkin lymphoma.

The V and J genes are TRBV18 and TRBJ1-2; D gene unclear. The CDR3 is 13 amino acids. V gave up 3 bases and J gave up 7 bases, with 12 bases separating them. Germline CDR1 KGHSH, CDR2 LQKENI. The CDR3 sequence is CASSPLGDFGYTF. The CDR3 coding sequence is TGTGCCAGCTCACCTCTAGGCGACTTTGGCTACACCTTC.

The chain couples TRBV27 to TRBJ2-7, with 8 bases lining up with TRBD2. V gave up 2 bases and J gave up 5 bases; unmatched junction bases: 5. The V gene's germline CDR1 is MNHEY and CDR2 SMNVEV (reference sequence). The CDR3 loop spans 14 amino acids. CDR3 nucleotide sequence: TGTGCCAGCAGTTTAAGCGGGAGTAGCGACGAGCAGTACTTC. Translated, it gives CASSLSGSSDEQYF.

J is TRBJ2-7 and V is TRBV7-9, with D possibly being TRBD1 or TRBD2 (5 bases each). The V gene lost 2 bases and the J gene lost 0 bases, with 17 bases spanning the gap. Germline V gene lookup returns CDR1 SEHNR and CDR2 FQNEAQ (reference sequence). There are 17 residues in the CDR3. This CDR3 is CASSLFPGTTSSYEQYF. The CDR3 DNA sequence: TGTGCCAGCAGCTTATTCCCCGGGACCACATCCTCCTACGAGCAGTACTTC.

By share, this clone ranks as medium-sized. This sequence joins TRBV13 and TRBJ2-7, with 13 bases aligning to TRBD2. There are 16 residues in the CDR3. The junction had 4 bases not matched to a gene; V was cut back by 5 bases and J by 0 bases. Germline loops: CDR1 PRHDT, CDR2 FYEKMQ (reference sequence). The CDR3 sequence: CASSLGLAGSSYEQYF. The CDR3 region has the DNA TGTGCCAGCAGCCTGGGACTAGCGGGGAGCTCCTACGAGCAGTACTTC.

The chain recombines TRBV6-5 with TRBJ1-1; TRBD1 is a possible D gene (6 bases). Germline assignment: CDR1 MNHEY and CDR2 SVGAGI. The V end was cut by 8 bases, the J end by 1 base, with 11 bases between. The CDR3 has 13 residues. CDR3 residues: CASSQTGNTEAFF. The CDR3 DNA reads as TGTGCCAGCTCTCAGACAGGGAACACTGAAGCTTTCTTT.

V is TRBV28 and J is TRBJ2-5, with 7 bases lining up with TRBD2. V lost 3 bases, J lost 1 base, and 17 bases stayed unmatched. The CDR3 sequence is 19 residues long. From germline, CDR1 is MDHEN and CDR2 SYDVKM. The CDR3 loop reads CASSFPPFTTSESQETQYF. In DNA form, the CDR3 reads TGTGCCAGCAGTTTCCCTCCGTTTACTACTAGCGAGTCCCAAGAGACCCAGTACTTC.

The V gene is TRBV5-6, the J gene TRBJ2-7; D is tentatively TRBD1 or TRBD2 (5 bases each). This CDR3 has 13 amino acids. V dropped 4 bases and J dropped 6 bases, with 14 bases sitting between them. The germline CDR1 and CDR2 sequences are SGHDT and YYEEEE. The CDR3 here is CASSPGAGAEQYF. The CDR3 DNA is TGTGCCAGCAGCCCCGGGGCTGGGGCCGAGCAGTACTTC.

This clone was counted a single time. The V call is TRBV11-2, the J call TRBJ1-5; D is unclear. Germline V gives CDR1 SGHAT, CDR2 FQNNGV. Trimming pared 4 bases from V and 0 bases from J, leaving 7 bases between. The CDR3 loop spans 14 amino acids. The CDR3 loop is CASSSQDSNQPQHF. CDR3 DNA sequence: TGTGCCAGCAGCTCTCAGGATAGCAATCAGCCCCAGCATTTT.

The chain recombines TRBV6-1 with TRBJ1-2; 9 bases are shared with TRBD1. The germline V gene has CDR1 MNHNS and CDR2 SASEGT. The trim removed 0 bases at V and 5 bases at J, leaving 4 bases unmatched. The CDR3 contains 15 residues. CDR3: CASSEAAGTGYGYTF. Here the CDR3 DNA reads TGTGCCAGCAGTGAAGCGGCCGGGACAGGGTATGGCTACACCTTC.

V is TRBV2 and J is TRBJ1-3; D is ambiguous. The germline gives CDR1 SNHLY, CDR2 FYNNEI. Trimming took 7 bases from V and 0 from J, leaving 13 bases between them. The CDR3 consists of 15 residues. Here the CDR3 DNA reads TGTGCCAGCATTGGCCCGGGGAACTCTGGAAACACCATATATTTT. Residues: CASIGPGNSGNTIYF. Together with reference TRBV2 and TRBJ1-3, the CDR3 gives the full variable domain: EPEVTQTPSHQVTQMGQEVILRCVPISNHLYFYWYRQILGQKVEFLVSFYNNEISEKSEIFDDQFSVERPDGSNFTLKIRSTKLEDSAMYFCASIGPGNSGNTIYFGEGSWLTVV.

J is TRBJ2-1 and V is TRBV5-4; 9 bases are a match to TRBD2. Germline CDR1 and CDR2: SGHNT and YYREEE (reference sequence). This CDR3 has 16 amino acids. The ends lost 4 bases at V and 1 base at J; junction bases unmatched: 6. The CDR3 DNA sequence: TGTGCCAGCAGCACGAAGCGGGAGGCATCCTACAATGAGCAGTTCTTC. Amino acid sequence: CASSTKREASYNEQFF.

The genes are TRBV29-1 and TRBJ1-2; D is unresolved. The CDR3 is 9 amino acids. Germline V gene lookup returns CDR1 SQVTM and CDR2 ANQGSEA. V was clipped by 6 bases and J by 6 bases, with 5 bases between them. The CDR3 spells CSVRDGYTF. In DNA form, the CDR3 reads TGCAGCGTCCGGGATGGCTACACCTTC.

In DNA form, the CDR3 reads TGTGCCAGCAGCCCAGGGTGGGACACTGAAGCTTTCTTT. Its protein product is CASSPGWDTEAFF. The V gene is TRBV6-5, the J gene TRBJ1-1; maybe TRBD1 (5 bases). V was pared by 6 bases and J by 3 bases, with 11 bases between. This CDR3 region has 13 residues. The germline CDR1 and CDR2 sequences are MNHEY and SVGAGI.

The V and J genes are TRBV25-1 and TRBJ2-2; D ambiguous. V dropped 7 bases and J dropped 1 base, with 7 bases sitting between them. There are 13 residues in the CDR3. The germline gives CDR1 MGHDK, CDR2 SYGVNS. The CDR3 spells CASTKRNTGELFF. CDR3 DNA sequence: TGTGCCAGCACCAAACGGAACACCGGGGAGCTGTTTTTT.

This clone was picked up one time. V is TRBV28 and J is TRBJ1-1; D call uncertain. Trimming stripped 8 bases from V and 0 bases from J, with 7 bases between. This CDR3 contains 12 residues. Germline V gene lookup returns CDR1 MDHEN and CDR2 SYDVKM. The CDR3 spells CASGNMNTEAFF. For the CDR3, the DNA is TGTGCCAGCGGTAACATGAACACTGAAGCTTTCTTT.

This clone was detected once. V is TRBV5-4 and J is TRBJ2-7, with TRBD1 as a possible D gene (6 bases). CDR1 SGHNT and CDR2 YYREEE come from the germline V gene (reference sequence). V lost 2 bases, J lost 2 bases, and 14 bases lay in between. This CDR3 comprises 15 residues. The CDR3 sequence: CASSFRYRAPYEQYF. CDR3 coding DNA: TGTGCCAGCAGCTTTCGTTACAGGGCTCCCTACGAGCAGTACTTC.

This clone was observed a single time. The rearrangement links TRBV27 to TRBJ2-1, with D possibly called TRBD1 or TRBD2 (5 bases each). Germline V gene sequence: CDR1 MNHEY, CDR2 SMNVEV (reference sequence). This CDR3 is 12 amino acids long. Trimming took off 8 bases at V and 5 bases at J, with 10 bases between the two ends. The CDR3 protein is CASSGTNNEQFF. The CDR3 DNA is TGTGCCAGCTCTGGGACCAACAATGAGCAGTTCTTC.

This clone was observed a single time. The chain uses TRBV5-6 and TRBJ2-7; TRBD1 aligns across 8 bases. Trimming at V came to 3 bases and at J to 2 bases, leaving 4 bases not matched to a gene. Germline lookup yields CDR1 SGHDT and CDR2 YYEEEE. The CDR3 length is 14 residues. CDR3: CASSSGTGTYEQYF. The DNA for the CDR3 is TGTGCCAGCAGCTCCGGGACAGGCACCTACGAGCAGTACTTC.

The J gene is TRBJ1-3, the V gene TRBV9; D gene unclear. The CDR3 is made up of 16 amino acids. V was shortened by 0 bases and J by 0 bases, with 10 bases between the two germline ends. Germline-derived CDR1 and CDR2 are SGDLS and YYNGEE. The CDR3 DNA reads as TGTGCCAGCAGCGTAGCTTTGGGGAACTCTGGAAACACCATATATTTT. Its translation is CASSVALGNSGNTIYF.

The CDR3 is CASSPPTSGRAGEQFF. As DNA, the CDR3 is TGTGCCAGCAGTCCCCCGACTAGCGGGAGGGCCGGTGAGCAGTTCTTC. The chain is built from TRBV27 and TRBJ2-1; the match to TRBD2 covers 14 bases. V lost 5 bases to trimming and J lost 9 bases; unmatched junction nucleotides: 9. There are 16 residues in the CDR3. Germline V CDR1 and CDR2: MNHEY, SMNVEV (reference sequence).

This clone was picked up a small number of times. This chain connects TRBV9 to TRBJ1-3; TRBD1 matches 7 bases. Unmatched junction bases numbered 1, after V lost 0 bases and J lost 4 bases. Germline assignment: CDR1 SGDLS and CDR2 YYNGEE. The CDR3 is 14 amino acids. The CDR3 DNA follows: TGTGCCAGCAGCGTAGGGACAGGAGGAAACACCATATATTTT. Its translation: CASSVGTGGNTIYF.

The J gene is TRBJ1-1, the V gene TRBV28, with D unresolved. Germline CDR1 reads MDHEN; CDR2 reads SYDVKM. This CDR3 region has 13 residues. Trimming shortened V by 8 bases and J by 2 bases, and 12 bases separated the two germline ends. The DNA for the CDR3 is TGTGCCAGCCGGGGTGAACTTAACACTGAAGCTTTCTTT. This codes for CASRGELNTEAFF.

This clone was counted once. V and J are TRBV27 and TRBJ1-1; D not resolved. The CDR3 length is 14 residues. From germline, CDR1 is MNHEY and CDR2 SMNVEV (reference sequence). V was cut by 5 bases and J by 0 bases, with 10 bases left in between. The CDR3 loop is CASSPRTVNTEAFF. For the CDR3, the DNA is TGTGCCAGCAGTCCCCGGACGGTGAACACTGAAGCTTTCTTT.

The V and J genes are TRBV29-1 and TRBJ1-2, with TRBD1 matching 7 bases. The length of the CDR3 is 18 residues. The V segment lost 4 bases and the J segment 4 bases; nucleotides outside the gene matches: 21. Germline V gives CDR1 SQVTM, CDR2 ANQGSEA. The CDR3 DNA is TGCAGCGTTGCCCGTGAGAATGGGCAAAGGGGACAGCGCTATGGCTACACCTTC. Its translation: CSVARENGQRGQRYGYTF.

V is TRBV19 and J is TRBJ2-1, with 8 bases fitting TRBD2. V dropped 7 bases and J dropped 0; count of bases not matched to a gene: 2. CDR3 size: 14 residues. From germline, CDR1 is LNHDA and CDR2 SQIVND (reference sequence). Here the CDR3 DNA reads TGTGCCAGTAAAAGCGGGAGCTCCTACAATGAGCAGTTCTTC. Translation: CASKSGSSYNEQFF. The full variable domain, its missing parts supplied by reference TRBV19 and TRBJ2-1, is DGGITQSPKYLFRKEGQNVTLSCEQNLNHDAMYWYRQDPGQGLRLIYYSQIVNDFQKGDIAEGYSVSREKKESFPLTVTSAQKNPTAFYLCASKSGSSYNEQFFGPGTRLTVL.